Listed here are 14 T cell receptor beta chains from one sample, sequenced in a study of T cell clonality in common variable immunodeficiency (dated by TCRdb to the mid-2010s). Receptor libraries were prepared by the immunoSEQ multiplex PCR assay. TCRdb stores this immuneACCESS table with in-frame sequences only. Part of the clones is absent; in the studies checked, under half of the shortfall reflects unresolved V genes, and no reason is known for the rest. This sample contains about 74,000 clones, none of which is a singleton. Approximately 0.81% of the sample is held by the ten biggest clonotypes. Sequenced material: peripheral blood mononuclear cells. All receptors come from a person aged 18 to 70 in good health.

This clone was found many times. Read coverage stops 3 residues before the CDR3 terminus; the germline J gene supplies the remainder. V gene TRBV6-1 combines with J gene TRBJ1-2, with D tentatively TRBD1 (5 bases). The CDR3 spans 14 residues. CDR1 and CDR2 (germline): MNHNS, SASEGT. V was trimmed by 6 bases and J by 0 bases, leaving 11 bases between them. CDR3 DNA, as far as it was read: TGTGCCAGCAGCGAACAGGTCTCTAACTATGGC. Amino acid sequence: CASSEQVSNYG. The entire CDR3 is CASSEQVSNYGYTF.

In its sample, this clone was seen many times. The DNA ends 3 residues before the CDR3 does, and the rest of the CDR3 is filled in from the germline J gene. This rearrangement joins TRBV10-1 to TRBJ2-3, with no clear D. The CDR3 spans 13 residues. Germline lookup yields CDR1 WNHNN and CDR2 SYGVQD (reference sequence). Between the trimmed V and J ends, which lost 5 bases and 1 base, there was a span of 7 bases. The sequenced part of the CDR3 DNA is TGCGCCAGCAGTCCACTTCGCACAGATACG. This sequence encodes CASSPLRTDT. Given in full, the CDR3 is CASSPLRTDTQYF.

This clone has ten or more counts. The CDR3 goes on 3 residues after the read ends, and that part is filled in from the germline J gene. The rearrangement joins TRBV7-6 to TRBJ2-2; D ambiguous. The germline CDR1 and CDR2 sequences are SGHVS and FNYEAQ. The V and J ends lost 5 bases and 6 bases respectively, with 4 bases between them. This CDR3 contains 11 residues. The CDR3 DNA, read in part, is TGTGCCAGCAGCGCGCCCGGGGAG. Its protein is CASSAPGE. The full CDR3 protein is CASSAPGELFF.

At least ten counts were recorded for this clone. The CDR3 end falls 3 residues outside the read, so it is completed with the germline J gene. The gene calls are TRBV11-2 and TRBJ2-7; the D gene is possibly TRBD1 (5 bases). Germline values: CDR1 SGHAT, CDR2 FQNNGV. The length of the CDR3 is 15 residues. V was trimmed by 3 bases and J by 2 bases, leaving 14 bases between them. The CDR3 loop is CASSFLLDTTYEQYF. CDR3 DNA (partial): TGTGCCAGCAGCTTTTTGCTGGACACAACCTACGAG.

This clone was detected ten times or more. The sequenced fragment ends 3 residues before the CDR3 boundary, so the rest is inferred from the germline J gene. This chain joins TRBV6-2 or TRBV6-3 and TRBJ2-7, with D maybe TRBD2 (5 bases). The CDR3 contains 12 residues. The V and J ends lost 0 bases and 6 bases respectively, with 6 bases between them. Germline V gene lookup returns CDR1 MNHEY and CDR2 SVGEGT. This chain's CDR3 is CASSYSRGEQYF. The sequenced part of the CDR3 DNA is TGTGCCAGCAGTTACTCACGGGGCGAG.

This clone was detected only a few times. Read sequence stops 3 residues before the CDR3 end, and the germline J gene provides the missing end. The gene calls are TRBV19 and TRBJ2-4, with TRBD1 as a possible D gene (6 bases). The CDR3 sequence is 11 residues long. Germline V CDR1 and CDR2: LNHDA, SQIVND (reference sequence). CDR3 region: CASSTGVGQYF. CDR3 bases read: TGTGCCAGTAGTACAGGGGTCGGT.

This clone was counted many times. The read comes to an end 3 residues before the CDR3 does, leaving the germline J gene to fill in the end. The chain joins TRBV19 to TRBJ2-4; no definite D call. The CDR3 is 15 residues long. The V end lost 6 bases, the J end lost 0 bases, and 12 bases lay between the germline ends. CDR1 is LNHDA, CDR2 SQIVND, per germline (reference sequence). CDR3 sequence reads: CASSIESVAKNIQYF. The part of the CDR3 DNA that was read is TGTGCCAGTAGCATCGAAAGCGTAGCCAAAAACATT.

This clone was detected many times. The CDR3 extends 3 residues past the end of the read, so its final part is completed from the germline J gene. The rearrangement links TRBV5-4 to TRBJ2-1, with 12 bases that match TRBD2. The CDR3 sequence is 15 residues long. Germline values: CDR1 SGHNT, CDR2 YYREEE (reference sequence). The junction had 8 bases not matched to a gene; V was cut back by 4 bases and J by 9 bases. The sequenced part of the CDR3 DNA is TGTGCCAGCAGCCCGACTAGCGGGAGTCGAGGTGAG. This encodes CASSPTSGSRGE. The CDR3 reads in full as CASSPTSGSRGEQFF.

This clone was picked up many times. CDR3 protein: CASTVGTRSTDTQYF. The sequenced part of the CDR3 DNA is TGTGCCAGTACAGTTGGCACTAGAAGCACAGATACG. The V gene is TRBV19, the J gene TRBJ2-3, with a possible D match to TRBD2 (5 bases). The read terminates 3 residues before the CDR3 end, so the remaining end is supplied by the germline J gene. This CDR3 has 15 residues. Trimming left V 7 bases short and J 0 bases short, with 14 bases between. The germline gives CDR1 LNHDA, CDR2 SQIVND (reference sequence).

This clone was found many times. CDR3 DNA, as far as it was read: TGTGCCAGCAGAACAGGGGGTAGCTCCTACAATGAG. Translation: CASRTGGSSYNE. From start to end, the CDR3 is CASRTGGSSYNEQFF. The chain recombines TRBV28 with TRBJ2-1; 8 bases fit TRBD1. The DNA ends 3 residues before the CDR3 does, and the rest of the CDR3 is filled in from the germline J gene. V trimming: 6 bases; J trimming: 0 bases; junction bases outside the gene matches: 4. In germline, CDR1 is MDHEN, CDR2 SYDVKM. CDR3 length equals 15 residues.

The CDR3 DNA, read in part, is TGTGCCAGCTCACTCACAGGGGGGCATCAGCCC. It yields the protein CASSLTGGHQP. The complete CDR3 sequence is CASSLTGGHQPQHF. J is TRBJ1-5 and V is TRBV18, with 8 bases that match TRBD1. The sequence runs out 3 residues before the end of the CDR3; the remainder is reconstructed from the germline J gene. The CDR3 contains 14 residues. CDR1 and CDR2 from the germline V gene are KGHSH and LQKENI. Unmatched junction bases numbered 4, after V lost 4 bases and J lost 5 bases. Combining the CDR3 with reference TRBV18 and TRBJ1-5 gives the whole variable domain NAGVMQNPRHLVRRRGQEARLRCSPMKGHSHVYWYRQLPEEGLKFMVYLQKENIIDESGMPKERFSAEFPKEGPSILRIQQVVRGDSAAYFCASSLTGGHQPQHFGDGTRLSIL.

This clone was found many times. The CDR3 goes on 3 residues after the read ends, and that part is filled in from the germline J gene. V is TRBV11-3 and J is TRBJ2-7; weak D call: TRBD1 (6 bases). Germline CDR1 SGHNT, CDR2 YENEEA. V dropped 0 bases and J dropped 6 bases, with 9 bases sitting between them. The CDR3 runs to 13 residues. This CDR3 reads CASSLDLGGEQYF. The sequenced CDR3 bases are TGTGCCAGCAGCTTAGATCTAGGGGGCGAG.

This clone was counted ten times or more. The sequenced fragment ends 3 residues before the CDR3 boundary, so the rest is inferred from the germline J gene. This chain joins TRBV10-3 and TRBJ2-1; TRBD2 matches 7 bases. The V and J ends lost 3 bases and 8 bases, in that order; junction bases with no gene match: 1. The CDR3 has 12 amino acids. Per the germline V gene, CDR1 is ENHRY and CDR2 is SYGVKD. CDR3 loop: CAISDGGDEQFF. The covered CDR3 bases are TGTGCCATCAGTGATGGGGGGGATGAG.

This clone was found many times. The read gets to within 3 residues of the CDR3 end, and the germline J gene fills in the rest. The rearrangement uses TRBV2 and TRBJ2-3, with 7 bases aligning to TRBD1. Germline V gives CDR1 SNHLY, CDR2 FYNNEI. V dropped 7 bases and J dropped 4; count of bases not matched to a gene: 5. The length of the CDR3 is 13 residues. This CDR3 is CASMTGHADTQYF. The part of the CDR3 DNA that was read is TGTGCCAGCATGACAGGGCATGCAGATACG.